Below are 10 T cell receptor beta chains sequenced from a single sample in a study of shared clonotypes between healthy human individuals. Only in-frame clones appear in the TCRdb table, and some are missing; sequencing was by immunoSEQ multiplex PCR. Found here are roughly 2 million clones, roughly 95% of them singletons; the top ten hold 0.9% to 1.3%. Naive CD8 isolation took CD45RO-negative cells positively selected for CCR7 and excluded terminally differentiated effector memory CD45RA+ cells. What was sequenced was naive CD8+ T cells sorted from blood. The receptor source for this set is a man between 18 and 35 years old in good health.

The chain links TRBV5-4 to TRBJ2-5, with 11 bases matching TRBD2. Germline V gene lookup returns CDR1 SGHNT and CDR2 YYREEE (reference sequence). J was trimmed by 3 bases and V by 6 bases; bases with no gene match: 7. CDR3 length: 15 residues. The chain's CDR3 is CASNIAGGPEETQYF. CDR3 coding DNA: TGTGCCAGCAACATAGCGGGAGGGCCGGAAGAGACCCAGTACTTC.

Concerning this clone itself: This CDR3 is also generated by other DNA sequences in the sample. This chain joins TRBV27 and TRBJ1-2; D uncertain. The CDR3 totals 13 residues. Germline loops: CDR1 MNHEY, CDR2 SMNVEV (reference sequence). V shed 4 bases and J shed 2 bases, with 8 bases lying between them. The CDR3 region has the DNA TGTGCCAGCAGTTCCACTCCAAACTATGGCTACACCTTC. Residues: CASSSTPNYGYTF.

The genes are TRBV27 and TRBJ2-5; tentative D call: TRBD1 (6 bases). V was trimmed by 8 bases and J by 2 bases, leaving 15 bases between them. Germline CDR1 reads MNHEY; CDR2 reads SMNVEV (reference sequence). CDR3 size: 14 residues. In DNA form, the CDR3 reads TGTGCCAGCTGGGCCGCACAGGGTCAAGAGACCCAGTACTTC. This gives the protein CASWAAQGQETQYF.

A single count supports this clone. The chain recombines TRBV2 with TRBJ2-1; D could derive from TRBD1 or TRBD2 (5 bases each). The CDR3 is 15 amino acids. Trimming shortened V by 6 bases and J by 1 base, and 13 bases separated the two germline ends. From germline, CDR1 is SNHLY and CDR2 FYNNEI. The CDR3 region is CASRGPASSYNEQFF. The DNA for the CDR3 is TGTGCCAGCAGGGGACCGGCGAGTTCCTACAATGAGCAGTTCTTC.

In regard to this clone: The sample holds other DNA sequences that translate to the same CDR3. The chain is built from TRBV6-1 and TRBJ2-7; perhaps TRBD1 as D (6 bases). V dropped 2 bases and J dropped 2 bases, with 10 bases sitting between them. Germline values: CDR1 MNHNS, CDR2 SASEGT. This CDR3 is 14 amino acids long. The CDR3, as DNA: TGTGCCAGCAGTGAATTGGGGGCCACCTACGAGCAGTACTTC. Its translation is CASSELGATYEQYF.

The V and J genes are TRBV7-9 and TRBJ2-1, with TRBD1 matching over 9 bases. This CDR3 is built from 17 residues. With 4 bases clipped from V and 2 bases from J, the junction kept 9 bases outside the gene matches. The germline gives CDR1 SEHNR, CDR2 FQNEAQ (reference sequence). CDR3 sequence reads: CASSYPGTGPPYNEQFF. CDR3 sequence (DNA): TGTGCCAGCAGCTACCCCGGGACAGGGCCACCCTACAATGAGCAGTTCTTC.

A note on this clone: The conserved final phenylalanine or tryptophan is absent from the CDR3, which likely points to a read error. The chain's CDR3 is CASTTGEPHYYGYTL. The CDR3 DNA reads TGTGCCAGCACCACCGGGGAGCCTCACTACTATGGCTACACCCTC. This chain uses TRBV28 with TRBJ1-2; D is undetermined. V lost 7 bases, J lost 3 bases, and 18 bases lay in between. The CDR3 is 15 amino acids. Looked up from germline, CDR1 is MDHEN and CDR2 is SYDVKM.

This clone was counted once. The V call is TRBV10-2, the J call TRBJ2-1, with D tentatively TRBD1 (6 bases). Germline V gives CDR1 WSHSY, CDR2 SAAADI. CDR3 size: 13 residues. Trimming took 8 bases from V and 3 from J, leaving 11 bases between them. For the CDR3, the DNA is TGCGCCAGCCTGGGACACAACTACAATGAGCAGTTCTTC. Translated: CASLGHNYNEQFF.

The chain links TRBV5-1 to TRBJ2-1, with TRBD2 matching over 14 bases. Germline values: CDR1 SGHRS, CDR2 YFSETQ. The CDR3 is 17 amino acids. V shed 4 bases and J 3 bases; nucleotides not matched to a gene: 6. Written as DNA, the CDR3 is TGCGCCAGCAGCCCCGGACTAGCGGGGGGATTCTACAATGAGCAGTTCTTC. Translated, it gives CASSPGLAGGFYNEQFF.

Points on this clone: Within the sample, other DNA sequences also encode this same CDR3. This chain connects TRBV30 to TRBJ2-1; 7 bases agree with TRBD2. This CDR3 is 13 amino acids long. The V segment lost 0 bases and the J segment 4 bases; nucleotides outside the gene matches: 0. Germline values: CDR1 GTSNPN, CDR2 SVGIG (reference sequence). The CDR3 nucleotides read TGTGCCTGGAGTGTACTAGCGTACAATGAGCAGTTCTTC. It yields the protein CAWSVLAYNEQFF.